Below are 27 T cell receptor beta chains sequenced from a single sample in a study of T cells after yellow fever vaccination. TCRdb ran MiXCR on the 5' RACE reads and lists one entry per CDR3 protein. This sample has 310,000 or so distinct CDR3 sequences; around 6.8% occur once, and the top ten carry 15% to 20%. Specimen: PBMCs, collected 45 days after the first yellow fever vaccination. These receptors were obtained from a man between 18 and 29 years old who received the YFV17D yellow fever vaccine.

CDR3 protein: CSVERDSRPSTDTQYF. DNA for the CDR3: TGCAGCGTTGAAAGGGACAGCCGACCTAGCACAGATACGCAGTATTTT. The rearrangement links TRBV29-1 to TRBJ2-3, with 7 positions matching TRBD1. J lost 0 bases, V lost 2 bases, and 8 bases had no gene match. CDR1 and CDR2 from the germline V gene are SQVTM and ANQGSEA. The CDR3 spans 16 residues.

Ten or more counts support this clonotype. The chain recombines TRBV7-9 with TRBJ2-2; 7 nucleotides line up with TRBD1. Germline V gene sequence: CDR1 SEHNR, CDR2 FQNEAQ (reference sequence). The trim removed 5 bases at V and 0 bases at J, leaving 6 bases unmatched. The CDR3 length is 16 residues. CDR3 nucleotide sequence: TGTGCCAGCAGCCTCCGGACAGGTCCGAACACCGGGGAGCTGTTTTTT. Amino acid sequence: CASSLRTGPNTGELFF.

The chain employs TRBV28 and TRBJ2-3, with TRBD1 matching 7 bases. The germline CDR1 and CDR2 sequences are MDHEN and SYDVKM. The CDR3 spans 16 residues. After removal of 4 bases from V and 6 bases from J, the junction contained 13 bases not matched to a gene. This CDR3 reads CASSWPSRGQFDTQYF. The CDR3 nucleotides read TGTGCCAGCAGTTGGCCTTCGAGGGGGCAGTTCGATACGCAGTATTTT.

In its sample, this clonotype was seen many times. J is TRBJ2-1 and V is TRBV5-1, with 9 bases fitting TRBD2. The length of the CDR3 is 15 residues. J lost 2 bases, V lost 0 bases, and 0 bases had no gene match. The germline V gene has CDR1 SGHRS and CDR2 YFSETQ. The CDR3 DNA follows: TGCGCCAGCAGCTTGGGCGGGGGGGCCTACAATGAGCAGTTCTTC. It specifies CASSLGGGAYNEQFF. The variable domain in full, completed from reference TRBV5-1 and TRBJ2-1, reads KAGVTQTPRYLIKTRGQQVTLSCSPISGHRSVSWYQQTPGQGLQFLFEYFSETQRNKGNFPGRFSGRQFSNSRSEMNVSTLELGDSALYLCASSLGGGAYNEQFFGPGTRLTVL.

This clonotype was counted only a few times. This sequence joins TRBV5-1 and TRBJ1-5, with D unclear. The germline gives CDR1 SGHRS, CDR2 YFSETQ. Trimming removed 2 bases at V and 5 bases at J, with 11 bases between. This CDR3 region has 14 residues. CDR3 bases: TGCGCCAGCAGCTTCGGTGAGGCCGATCAGCCCCAGCATTTT. Its protein product is CASSFGEADQPQHF.

The table lists this clonotype with a few counts. The CDR3 DNA is TGCAGTGTTACCAGACCGGGGCGCGGAGGGACTGAAGCTTTCTTT. Its protein product is CSVTRPGRGGTEAFF. V and J are TRBV20-1 and TRBJ1-1, with D possibly being TRBD1 (5 bases). V dropped 7 bases and J dropped 5 bases, with 23 bases sitting between them. Germline V gene lookup returns CDR1 DFQATT and CDR2 SNEGSKA (reference sequence). The CDR3 spans 15 residues.

This clonotype was seen ten or more times. The rearrangement uses TRBV29-1 and TRBJ2-7, with D tentatively TRBD1 (6 bases). V gave up 4 bases and J gave up 0 bases, with 10 bases separating them. The CDR3 runs 13 residues. Germline V gene sequence: CDR1 SQVTM, CDR2 ANQGSEA. DNA of the CDR3: TGCAGCGTTGCCCAGGGGAGCTCCTACGAGCAGTACGTC. Protein sequence: CSVAQGSSYEQYV.

This clonotype was picked up a small number of times. This could be a read error, since a much larger clone is one nucleotide away. The rearrangement uses TRBV7-2 and TRBJ2-7; TRBD2 matches at 12 bases. The CDR3 length is 16 residues. CDR1 SGHTA and CDR2 FQGNSA come from the germline V gene. CDR3 DNA: TGTGCCAGCAGCTCGCCGACTAGCGGGGGATCCTACGAGCAGCACTTC. It codes for CASSSPTSGGSYEQHF. Based on the CDR3 plus reference TRBV7-2 and TRBJ2-7, the full variable domain is GAGVSQSPSNKVTEKGKDVELRCDPISGHTALYWYRQSLGQGLEFLIYFQGNSAPDKSGLPSDRFSAERTGGSVSTLTIQRTQQEDSAVYLCASSSPTSGGSYEQHFGPGTRLTVT.

The V gene is TRBV7-9, the J gene TRBJ1-2; no reliable D call. Trimming removed 4 bases from V and 0 bases from J, with 9 bases in between. The CDR3 contains 14 residues. Germline CDR1 SEHNR, CDR2 FQNEAQ (reference sequence). The CDR3 region is CASSSRGANYGYTF. Here the CDR3 DNA reads TGTGCCAGCAGCTCACGTGGTGCTAACTATGGCTACACCTTC.

This clonotype was counted a few times. Here the CDR3 reads CSAPQTGGRQPQHF. The CDR3 bases are TGCAGTGCGCCCCAGACAGGGGGCCGTCAGCCCCAGCATTTT. The chain has TRBV20-1 and TRBJ1-5, with 10 nucleotides matching TRBD1. The CDR3 totals 14 residues. Germline trimming cut 6 bases from V and 6 bases from J; bases unmatched to any gene: 8. Germline lookup yields CDR1 DFQATT and CDR2 SNEGSKA (reference sequence).

The rearrangement joins TRBV27 to TRBJ2-2, with 8 nucleotides matching TRBD2. The CDR3 sequence is 13 residues long. CDR1 is MNHEY, CDR2 SMNVEV, per germline (reference sequence). Trimming removed 11 bases from V and 7 bases from J; junction bases left unmatched: 9. CDR3 sequence: CARITSGGGELFF. CDR3 bases: TGTGCCCGGATCACTAGCGGAGGCGGGGAGCTGTTTTTT.

The gene calls are TRBV4-3 and TRBJ2-2; TRBD2 might be the D (6 bases). The length of the CDR3 is 17 residues. CDR1 and CDR2 (germline): LGHNA, YSLEER. The germline V and J ends were trimmed by 0 bases and 0 bases, with 11 bases remaining between them. CDR3 region: CASSQDQSGPNTGELFF. In DNA, the CDR3 is TGCGCCAGCAGCCAAGATCAAAGCGGGCCGAACACCGGGGAGCTGTTTTTT.

There are a few counts of this clonotype. The rearrangement links TRBV5-1 to TRBJ2-7, with D tentatively TRBD1 (6 bases). This CDR3 has 15 residues. Trimming cost V 0 bases and J 8 bases, with 18 bases left between them. Germline CDR1 is SGHRS and CDR2 is YFSETQ. This CDR3 reads CASSLGAGTTHKQYV. The CDR3 DNA sequence: TGCGCCAGCAGCTTGGGGGCAGGGACAACCCACAAGCAGTACGTC.

This clonotype was counted only a few times. CDR3 residues: CASSPSWIETQYF. The CDR3 bases are TGTGCCAGCAGCCCATCGTGGATAGAGACCCAGTACTTC. The chain has TRBV7-3 and TRBJ2-5, with D hard to call. V dropped 5 bases and J dropped 4 bases, with 11 bases sitting between them. Germline lookup yields CDR1 SGHTA and CDR2 FQGTGA. CDR3 length equals 13 residues.

This clonotype was recorded many times. The rearrangement uses TRBV24-1 and TRBJ1-1, with a weak D call TRBD1 (5 bases). Germline V gene lookup returns CDR1 KGHDR and CDR2 SFDVKD. Trimming cost V 1 base and J 9 bases, with 8 bases left between them. This CDR3 spans 12 amino acids. The DNA for the CDR3 is TGTGCCACCAGTGATTTTATGGGACAAGCTTTCTTT. Its translation is CATSDFMGQAFF.

This clonotype occurred a few times. CDR3: CASSRTGGASRGYTF. DNA of the CDR3: TGTGCCAGCAGTAGGACAGGGGGGGCTTCTAGGGGCTACACCTTC. The rearrangement joins TRBV12-3 or TRBV12-4 to TRBJ1-2, with 10 bases aligning to TRBD1. The V segment lost 5 bases and the J segment 8 bases; nucleotides outside the gene matches: 11. The CDR3 has 15 residues.

This clonotype was seen a few times. V and J are TRBV4-2 and TRBJ2-5, with 8 bases lining up with TRBD2. The CDR3 loop spans 17 amino acids. Germline loops: CDR1 LGHNA, CDR2 YNFKEQ. With 0 bases clipped from V and 2 bases from J, the junction kept 8 bases outside the gene matches. The DNA of the CDR3 is TGTGCCAGCAGCCAAGATCAGACAGCGGGGGTTCAAGAGACCCAGTACTTC. Amino acids: CASSQDQTAGVQETQYF.

This clonotype was seen more than once but under ten times. This chain joins TRBV2 and TRBJ2-5; D is uncertain. The CDR3 is made up of 12 amino acids. Trimming removed 7 bases from V and 1 base from J, with 7 bases in between. Germline lookup yields CDR1 SNHLY and CDR2 FYNNEI. CDR3 sequence (DNA): TGTGCCAGCAATTACGTCCAAGAGACCCAGTACTTC. Translation: CASNYVQETQYF.

This clonotype was seen many times. V is TRBV5-6 and J is TRBJ1-1; 9 bases align to TRBD1. The CDR3 is made up of 14 amino acids. Germline loops: CDR1 SGHDT, CDR2 YYEEEE. Trimming at V came to 0 bases and at J to 8 bases, leaving 5 bases not matched to a gene. The CDR3 nucleotides read TGTGCCAGCAGCTTGGTCGGGACAGGGAAAGAAGCTTTCTTT. Protein product: CASSLVGTGKEAFF. Full variable domain (outside the CDR3, taken from reference TRBV5-6 and TRBJ1-1): DAGVTQSPTHLIKTRGQQVTLRCSPKSGHDTVSWYQQALGQGPQFIFQYYEEEERQRGNFPDRFSGHQFPNYSSELNVNALLLGDSALYLCASSLVGTGKEAFFGQGTRLTVV.

This clonotype was counted at least ten times. The rearrangement uses TRBV5-1 and TRBJ1-1, with 9 bases identical to TRBD1. The CDR3 runs to 15 residues. Germline V gene data show CDR1 as SGHRS and CDR2 as YFSETQ. Trimming at V came to 4 bases and at J to 1 base, leaving 5 bases not matched to a gene. CDR3 protein: CASSPEGQGNTEAFF. CDR3 nucleotide sequence: TGCGCCAGCAGCCCGGAGGGACAGGGGAACACTGAAGCTTTCTTT.

The rearrangement uses TRBV5-1 and TRBJ1-4, with 8 bases fitting TRBD1. V was clipped by 2 bases and J by 5 bases; unmatched bases: 8. The CDR3 is made up of 16 amino acids. Looked up from germline, CDR1 is SGHRS and CDR2 is YFSETQ. The DNA of the CDR3 is TGCGCCAGCAGCTTCGGACAGGGAAGGGCAAATGAAAAACTGTTTTTT. It yields the protein CASSFGQGRANEKLFF.

This clonotype showed up just a few times. The gene calls are TRBV25-1 and TRBJ1-2, with TRBD1 as a possible D gene (5 bases). V shed 2 bases and J shed 8 bases, with 21 bases lying between them. Per the germline V gene, CDR1 is MGHDK and CDR2 is SYGVNS. This CDR3 region has 16 residues. The DNA of the CDR3 is TGTGCCAGCAGTGAACACCCAGGCGGCGTGGGGGGAGGCTACACCTTC. It translates to CASSEHPGGVGGGYTF.

This clonotype was seen many times. The chain is built from TRBV27 and TRBJ2-3, with 10 bases identical to TRBD2. Germline CDR1 MNHEY, CDR2 SMNVEV (reference sequence). Unmatched junction bases numbered 12, after V lost 6 bases and J lost 3 bases. CDR3 length: 17 amino acids. The CDR3 sequence: CASRLRSGGAITDTQYF. The CDR3 DNA reads as TGTGCCAGCAGGCTTAGGAGCGGGGGGGCCATTACAGATACGCAGTATTTT.

Many counts were recorded for this clonotype. V usage is TRBV15 and J usage is TRBJ2-1; D ambiguous. Germline loops: CDR1 LNHNV, CDR2 YYDKDF (reference sequence). This CDR3 is 13 amino acids long. Trimming cost V 3 bases and J 8 bases, with 11 bases left between them. Here the CDR3 reads CATSRYAWDEQFF. The DNA of the CDR3 is TGTGCCACCAGCAGGTACGCGTGGGATGAGCAGTTCTTC.

The rearrangement links TRBV11-2 to TRBJ2-1; D is ambiguous. This CDR3 comprises 14 residues. The germline gives CDR1 SGHAT, CDR2 FQNNGV. With 4 bases removed from V and 4 bases from J, the gap between germline ends came to 11 bases. CDR3 sequence reads: CASSSQLGYNEQFF. CDR3 sequence (DNA): TGTGCCAGCAGCTCTCAGTTGGGATACAATGAGCAGTTCTTC. Supplemented by reference TRBV11-2 and TRBJ2-1, the full variable domain reads EAGVAQSPRYKIIEKRQSVAFWCNPISGHATLYWYQQILGQGPKLLIQFQNNGVVDDSQLPKDRFSAERLKGVDSTLKIQPAKLEDSAVYLCASSSQLGYNEQFFGPGTRLTVL.

This clonotype was found a few times. The rearrangement joins TRBV5-1 to TRBJ1-1; D uncertain. The germline gives CDR1 SGHRS, CDR2 YFSETQ. The CDR3 has 14 amino acids. The V end was cut by 4 bases, the J end by 3 bases, with 13 bases between. DNA of the CDR3: TGCGCCAGCAGCCGACTTCCCGGGCACACTGAAGCTTTCTTT. It specifies CASSRLPGHTEAFF.

This clonotype was counted between two and nine times. The rearrangement uses TRBV5-1 and TRBJ2-1; a weak D match, TRBD2 (6 bases). The CDR3 runs 14 residues. CDR1 and CDR2 (germline): SGHRS, YFSETQ. V was trimmed by 1 base and J by 9 bases, leaving 14 bases between them. The CDR3 region has the DNA TGCGCCAGCAGCTTGTTGTCTAGCGATGGTGAGCAGTTCTTC. Translation gives CASSLLSSDGEQFF.